This T cell receptor beta chain was retrieved from a study of cytomegalovirus exposure and HLA in healthy donors. For the study at large: From HLA-typed donors, an early data release held 70 million to 100 million unique TCRs.

This clone was picked up a small number of times. What it binds is not known. V was pared by 4 bases and J by 0 bases, with 2 bases of the junction left unmatched. The CDR3 has 14 residues. CDR1 and CDR2 from the germline V gene are SNHLY and FYNNEI. Notes on the study in general: As immune exposure information, only CMV serostatus was available. Most CMV-associated TCR beta chains were later found to appear HLA-restricted.

The PCR employed 60 Vbeta primers together with 13 Jbeta primers. This table comes from immunoSEQ multiplex PCR, and its TCRdb copy is limited to in-frame clones, with some not included. This table has fewer than 200,000 clones, about 75% appearing once. This chain uses TRBV2 with TRBJ2-7; 8 nucleotides align to TRBD2. The sequenced material came from PBMCs. The TCR comes from a man aged 35-49 years in good health and CMV-seropositive. As DNA, the CDR3 is TGTGCCAGCAGTGTTAGCGGGGCCTCCTACGAGCAGTACTTC. Translation gives CASSVSGASYEQYF. Filled out from reference TRBV2 and TRBJ2-7, the complete variable domain reads EPEVTQTPSHQVTQMGQEVILRCVPISNHLYFYWYRQILGQKVEFLVSFYNNEISEKSEIFDDQFSVERPDGSNFTLKIRSTKLEDSAMYFCASSVSGASYEQYFGPGTRLTVT.